The 11 T cell receptor beta chains in this list originate from one sample, sequenced in a study of blood T cell repertoires in COVID-19 (dated by TCRdb to the early 2020s). The receptor library was made with the immunoSEQ multiplex PCR assay. TCRdb stores this immuneACCESS table with in-frame sequences only. Part of the clones is absent; in the studies checked, under half of the shortfall reflects unresolved V genes, and no reason is known for the rest. Here the sample has a few hundred thousand clones; about nine tenths occur a single time. The ten top clones hold just under 6.5% of the sample. Material for sequencing was peripheral blood. The source of these receptors is a woman in her twenties or thirties with COVID-19, enrolled during active disease.

V is TRBV24-1 and J is TRBJ2-7, with D unclear. In germline, CDR1 is KGHDR, CDR2 SFDVKD. V lost 2 bases and J lost 4, with 8 bases in between. The length of the CDR3 is 13 residues. The CDR3 region is CATSDSRQYEQYV. CDR3 nucleotide sequence: TGTGCCACCAGTGATTCACGACAATACGAGCAGTACGTC.

The rearrangement uses TRBV30 and TRBJ1-3, with D unresolved. Germline CDR1 GTSNPN, CDR2 SVGIG (reference sequence). The CDR3 is 12 residues long. V lost 7 bases and J 0 bases, leaving 7 bases between the germline ends. The CDR3 bases are TGTGCCTATAACAGCTCTGGAAACACCATATATTTT. Its translation is CAYNSSGNTIYF.

The chain links TRBV7-9 to TRBJ1-2; 9 bases align to TRBD1. The CDR3 totals 14 residues. Looked up from germline, CDR1 is SEHNR and CDR2 is FQNEAQ (reference sequence). The J segment lost 2 bases and the V segment lost 6 bases, leaving 4 bases of the junction unmatched. In DNA, the CDR3 is TGTGCCAGCAGTGGGACAGGGCCAAACTATGGCTACACCTTC. Protein sequence: CASSGTGPNYGYTF.

This chain's CDR3 is CASSPGQRNPIGQFF. For the CDR3, the DNA is TGCGCCAGCAGCCCCGGACAGCGGAACCCGATTGGGCAGTTCTTC. The chain combines TRBV4-3 with TRBJ2-1; tentative D call: TRBD1 (6 bases). Germline CDR1 reads LGHNA; CDR2 reads YSLEER. The CDR3 loop spans 15 amino acids. The V end lost 4 bases, the J end lost 12 bases, and 22 bases lay between the germline ends.

The chain uses TRBV21-1 and TRBJ1-5; the D call TRBD1 from the table was never checked on the DNA. TRBV21-1 corresponds to a pseudogene. The CDR3 spans 16 residues. CDR3 amino acids: CASSSWDRESNQPQHF. CDR3 sequence (DNA): TGTGCCAGCAGCTCGTGGGACAGGGAAAGCAATCAGCCCCAGCATTTT.

The chain has TRBV4-3 and TRBJ2-1, with 12 bases matching TRBD1. After removal of 4 bases from V and 6 bases from J, the junction contained 4 bases not matched to a gene. CDR1 is LGHNA and CDR2 is YSLEER in the germline V gene. This CDR3 is built from 15 residues. The CDR3 here is CASSLGGQGANEQFF. The CDR3 DNA is TGCGCCAGCAGCCTTGGGGGACAGGGGGCCAATGAGCAGTTCTTC.

The V gene is TRBV5-6, the J gene TRBJ2-7, with D tentatively TRBD1 (5 bases). The germline V gene has CDR1 SGHDT and CDR2 YYEEEE. V lost 2 bases to trimming and J lost 4 bases, with 10 bases between them. The CDR3 has 13 amino acids. This chain's CDR3 is CASSFGRAYEQYF. CDR3 coding DNA: TGTGCCAGCAGCTTTGGCAGGGCTTACGAGCAGTACTTC. The full variable domain, in which reference TRBV5-6 and TRBJ2-7 provide the parts outside the CDR3, is DAGVTQSPTHLIKTRGQQVTLRCSPKSGHDTVSWYQQALGQGPQFIFQYYEEEERQRGNFPDRFSGHQFPNYSSELNVNALLLGDSALYLCASSFGRAYEQYFGPGTRLTVT.

The chain uses TRBV11-2 and TRBJ1-2; maybe TRBD1 (5 bases). The CDR3 length is 13 residues. Germline V CDR1 and CDR2: SGHAT, FQNNGV. Trimming removed 0 bases from V and 7 bases from J, with 9 bases in between. This CDR3 is CASSLDHGGGYTF. The CDR3 nucleotides are TGTGCCAGCAGCTTAGATCACGGGGGTGGCTACACCTTC.

This clone came up a few times. J is TRBJ1-1 and V is TRBV11-2; no clear D gene. Germline V gene data show CDR1 as SGHAT and CDR2 as FQNNGV. There are 15 residues in the CDR3. The V and J ends lost 4 bases and 1 base respectively, with 13 bases between them. CDR3 amino acids: CASSYHGRGNTEAFF. The CDR3 nucleotides read TGTGCCAGCAGCTACCATGGCAGAGGGAACACTGAAGCTTTCTTT.

V gene TRBV19 combines with J gene TRBJ1-1; D is uncertain. The germline V gene has CDR1 LNHDA and CDR2 SQIVND (reference sequence). V was cut by 2 bases and J by 6 bases, with 13 bases left in between. The CDR3 is 14 residues long. The CDR3, as DNA: TGTGCCAGTAGTATACACCTCTCGACTCCTGAAGCTTTCTTT. Amino acid sequence: CASSIHLSTPEAFF.

V is TRBV7-9 and J is TRBJ2-2; no firm D call. CDR1 and CDR2 from the germline V gene are SEHNR and FQNEAQ (reference sequence). Trimming removed 4 bases at V and 1 base at J, with 10 bases between. This CDR3 spans 15 amino acids. The CDR3 DNA reads TGTGCCAGCAGCTCTCGGAGTCAGAACACCGGGGAGCTGTTTTTT. This translates into CASSSRSQNTGELFF.